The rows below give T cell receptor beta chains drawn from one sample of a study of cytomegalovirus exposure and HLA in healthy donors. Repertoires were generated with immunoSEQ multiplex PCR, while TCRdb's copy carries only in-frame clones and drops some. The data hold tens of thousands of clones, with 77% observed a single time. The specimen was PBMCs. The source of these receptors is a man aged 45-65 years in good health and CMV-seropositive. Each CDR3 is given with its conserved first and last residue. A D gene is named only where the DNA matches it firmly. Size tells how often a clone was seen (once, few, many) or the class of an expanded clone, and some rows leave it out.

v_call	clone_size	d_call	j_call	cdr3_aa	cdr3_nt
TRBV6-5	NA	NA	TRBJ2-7	CASSYSGLDVEQYF	TGTGCCAGCAGTTACAGCGGGTTGGATGTCGAGCAGTACTTC
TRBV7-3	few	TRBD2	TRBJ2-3	CASGVGHLAGGPNTDTQYF	TGTGCCAGCGGCGTGGGACACCTAGCGGGAGGGCCGAACACAGATACGCAGTATTTT
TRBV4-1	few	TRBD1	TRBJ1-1	CASEPQTGSNTEAFF	TGCGCCAGCGAACCACAGACAGGGTCGAACACTGAAGCTTTCTTT
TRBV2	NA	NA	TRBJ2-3	CASSEGRDTDTQYF	TGTGCCAGCAGTGAAGGGAGGGACACAGATACGCAGTATTTT
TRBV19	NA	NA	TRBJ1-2	CASSIGLDSIDYGYTF	TGTGCCAGTAGTATAGGCCTGGACAGCATCGACTATGGCTACACCTTC
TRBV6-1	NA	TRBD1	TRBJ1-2	CASSEGDRPYGYTF	TGCGCCAGCAGTGAAGGGGACAGGCCTTATGGCTACACCTTC
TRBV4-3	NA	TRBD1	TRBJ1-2	CASSHARGINYGYTF	TGCGCCAGCAGCCACGCCAGGGGGATCAACTATGGCTACACCTTC
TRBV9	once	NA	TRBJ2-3	CASSVLADTQYF	TGTGCCAGCAGCGTCCTAGCAGATACGCAGTATTTT
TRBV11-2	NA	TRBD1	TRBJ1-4	CASSSLTGVRNEKLFF	TGTGCCAGCAGCTCGTTAACAGGGGTCCGTAATGAAAAACTGTTTTTT
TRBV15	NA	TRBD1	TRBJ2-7	CATSSRDRDYEQYF	TGTGCCACCAGCAGCCGGGACAGGGACTACGAGCAGTACTTC
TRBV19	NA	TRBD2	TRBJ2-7	CASSGLPGLAIYEQYF	TGTGCCAGTAGTGGACTCCCGGGACTAGCGATCTACGAGCAGTACTTC
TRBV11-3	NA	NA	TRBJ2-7	CASSPQEGEQYF	TGTGCCAGCAGCCCACAGGAGGGAGAGCAGTACTTC
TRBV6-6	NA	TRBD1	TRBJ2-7	CASSRTGYEQYF	TGTGCCAGCAGTCGGACAGGCTACGAGCAGTACTTC
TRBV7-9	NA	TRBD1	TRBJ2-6	CASSSTGGSGANVLTF	TGTGCCAGCAGCTCTACAGGGGGCTCTGGGGCCAACGTCCTGACTTTC
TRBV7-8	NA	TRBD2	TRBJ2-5	CASSQRGAQYF	TGTGCCAGCAGCCAACGGGGGGCCCAGTACTTC
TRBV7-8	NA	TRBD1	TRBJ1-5	CASSPRTGGDQPQHF	TGTGCCAGCAGCCCAAGGACAGGCGGGGATCAGCCCCAGCATTTT
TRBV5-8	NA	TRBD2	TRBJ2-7	CASIAASGRRYEQYF	TGTGCCAGTATAGCGGCTAGCGGGAGAAGGTACGAGCAGTACTTC
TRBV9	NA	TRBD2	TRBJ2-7	CASSVGGASGSTYEQYF	TGTGCCAGCAGCGTAGGAGGAGCTAGCGGGAGTACATACGAGCAGTACTTC
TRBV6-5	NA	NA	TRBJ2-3	CASRPPGTSTDTQYF	TGTGCCAGCAGACCCCCCGGGACTAGCACAGATACGCAGTATTTT
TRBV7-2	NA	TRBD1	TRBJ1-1	CASSWRGPTNTEAFF	TGTGCCAGCAGCTGGAGGGGGCCGACGAACACTGAAGCTTTCTTT
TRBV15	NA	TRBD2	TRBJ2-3	CATSREASGSLRDTQYF	TGTGCCACCAGCAGAGAGGCTAGCGGGAGCCTTAGGGATACGCAGTATTTT
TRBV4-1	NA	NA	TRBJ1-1	CASSQGIFQENTEAFF	TGCGCCAGCAGCCAAGGTATTTTTCAGGAGAACACTGAAGCTTTCTTT
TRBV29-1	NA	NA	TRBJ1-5	CSVRYRGGRSGGGGMANQPQHF	TGCAGCGTTAGATACCGGGGAGGAAGGTCGGGCGGGGGAGGGATGGCTAATCAGCCCCAGCATTTT
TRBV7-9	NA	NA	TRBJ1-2	CASSQASANYGYTF	TGTGCCAGCTCACAGGCTTCAGCTAACTATGGCTACACCTTC
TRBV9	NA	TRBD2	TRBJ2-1	CASSPRIAGPPNEQFF	TGTGCCAGCAGCCCCAGGATAGCGGGCCCTCCCAATGAGCAGTTCTTC
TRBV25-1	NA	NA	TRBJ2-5	CASSARRTTETQYF	TGTGCCAGCAGTGCCCGGCGGACAACGGAGACCCAGTACTTC
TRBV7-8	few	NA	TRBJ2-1	CASSFRETTGDEQFF	TGTGCCAGCAGCTTTCGGGAGACAACCGGGGATGAGCAGTTCTTC
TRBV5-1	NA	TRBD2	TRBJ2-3	CASSLGLAGPSTDTQYF	TGCGCCAGCAGCCTAGGACTAGCGGGCCCTAGCACAGATACGCAGTATTTT
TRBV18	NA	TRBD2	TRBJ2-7	CASSRESGGLYEQYF	TGTGCCAGCTCACGTGAAAGCGGGGGCCTATACGAGCAGTACTTC
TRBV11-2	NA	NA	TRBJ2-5	CASGLTDFQETQYF	TGTGCCAGCGGCCTAACGGACTTCCAAGAGACCCAGTACTTC
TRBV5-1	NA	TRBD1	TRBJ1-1	CASSLARGSTEAFF	TGCGCCAGCTCACTGGCCAGGGGGAGCACTGAAGCTTTCTTT
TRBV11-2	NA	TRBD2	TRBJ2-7	CASSSLAVNSYEQYF	TGTGCCAGCAGCTCGCTAGCGGTAAACTCCTACGAGCAGTACTTC
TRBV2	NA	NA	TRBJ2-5	CASSENPSGGTQYF	TGTGCCAGCAGTGAAAACCCTTCTGGCGGGACCCAGTACTTC
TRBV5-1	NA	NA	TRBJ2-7	CASSPGFDSYEQYF	TGCGCCAGCAGTCCGGGGTTCGACTCCTACGAGCAGTACTTC
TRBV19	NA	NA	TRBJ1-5	CASSMGVQGHQPQHF	TGTGCCAGTAGTATGGGGGTACAGGGACATCAGCCCCAGCATTTT
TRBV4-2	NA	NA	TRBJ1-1	CASSQFADPNTEAFF	TGTGCCAGCAGCCAATTTGCGGATCCGAACACTGAAGCTTTCTTT
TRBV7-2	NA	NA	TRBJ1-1	CASSSPLGQMNTEAFF	TGTGCCAGCAGCTCCCCACTGGGGCAGATGAACACTGAAGCTTTCTTT
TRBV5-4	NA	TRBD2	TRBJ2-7	CASSTRLAGNEQYF	TGTGCCAGCAGCACCCGACTAGCGGGAAACGAGCAGTACTTC
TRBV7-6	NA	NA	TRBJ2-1	CASSVPAGEQFF	TGTGCCAGCAGCGTTCCCGCGGGAGAGCAGTTCTTC
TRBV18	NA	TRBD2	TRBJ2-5	CASSTLAVGETQYF	TGTGCCAGCTCAACGCTAGCGGTTGGAGAGACCCAGTACTTC
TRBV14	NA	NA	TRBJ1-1	CASSYTENTEAFF	TGTGCCAGCAGCTACACAGAGAACACTGAAGCTTTCTTT
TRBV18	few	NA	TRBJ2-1	CASSPRDNDNEQFF	TGTGCCAGCTCACCCCGGGACAACGACAATGAGCAGTTCTTC
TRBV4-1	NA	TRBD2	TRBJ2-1	CASSQGKGRAGGEYNEQFF	TGCGCCAGCAGCCAAGGGAAGGGGCGGGCGGGAGGAGAATACAATGAGCAGTTCTTC
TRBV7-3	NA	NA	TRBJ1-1	CASSLTKNTEAFF	TGTGCCAGCAGCTTAACTAAAAACACTGAAGCTTTCTTT
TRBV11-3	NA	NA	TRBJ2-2	CATKLTDYTGELFF	TGTGCCACAAAGCTAACAGATTACACCGGGGAGCTGTTTTTT
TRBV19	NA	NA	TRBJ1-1	CASTPGHLRSAFF	TGTGCCAGTACTCCGGGACACCTAAGGAGCGCTTTCTTT
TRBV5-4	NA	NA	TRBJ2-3	CASSFRLVGSDTQYF	TGTGCCAGCAGCTTCAGACTAGTCGGATCAGATACGCAGTATTTT
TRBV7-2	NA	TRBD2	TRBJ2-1	CASSPGTSGSLGNNEQFF	TGTGCCAGCAGCCCAGGGACTAGCGGGTCATTAGGGAACAATGAGCAGTTCTTC
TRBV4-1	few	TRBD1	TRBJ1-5	CASSHGQGNQPQHF	TGCGCCAGCAGCCATGGACAGGGGAACCAGCCCCAGCATTTT
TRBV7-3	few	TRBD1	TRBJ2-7	CASSFNRGLEQYF	TGTGCCAGCAGCTTTAACAGGGGTTTGGAGCAGTACTTC
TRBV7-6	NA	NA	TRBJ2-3	CASSFRGSTDTQYF	TGTGCCAGCAGCTTTAGGGGGAGCACAGATACGCAGTATTTT
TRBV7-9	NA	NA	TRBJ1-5	CASSLASGDGNQPQHF	TGTGCCAGCAGCTTAGCTTCGGGTGACGGCAATCAGCCCCAGCATTTT
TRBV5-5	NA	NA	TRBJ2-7	CASSLVSTPYEQYF	TGTGCCAGCAGCTTGGTCTCTACCCCCTACGAGCAGTACTTC
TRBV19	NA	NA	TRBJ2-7	CASSIFGAAYEQYF	TGTGCCAGTAGTATATTTGGGGCCGCCTACGAGCAGTACTTC
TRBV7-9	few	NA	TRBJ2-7	CSSRRNQPDEQYF	TGTTCCAGCAGGAGGAACCAGCCGGACGAGCAGTACTTC
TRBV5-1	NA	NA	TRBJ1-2	CASSLSGDGYTF	TGCGCCAGCAGCTTATCAGGGGATGGCTACACCTTC
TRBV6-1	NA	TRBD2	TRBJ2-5	CASDQREWEETQYF	TGTGCCAGCGATCAGCGGGAATGGGAAGAGACCCAGTACTTC
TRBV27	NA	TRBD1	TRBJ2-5	CASSLQGRGFLNQETQYF	TGTGCCAGCAGTTTACAGGGCAGGGGGTTTTTGAACCAAGAGACCCAGTACTTC
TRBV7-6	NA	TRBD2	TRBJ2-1	CASSLMSSGSVEQFF	TGTGCCAGCAGCTTAATGAGTAGCGGGAGTGTTGAGCAGTTCTTC